A few counts support the clone carrying this TCR beta chain. The antigen is undetermined. This entry belongs to a study of OX40 agonist ivuxolimab in advanced cancers. Study in general: In this trial design, patients received ivuxolimab intravenously at 0.01 to 10 mg/kg every 2 weeks.

Samples were taken at baseline and on day 1 of cycles 4 and 7. The protocol was immunoSEQ multiplex PCR, while the TCRdb copy is restricted to in-frame clones and leaves out a portion. Here the sample spans 50,000 to 65,000 clones, roughly four fifths being singletons. This CDR3 contains 12 residues. The V end was cut by 5 bases, the J end by 13 bases, with 12 bases between. Germline loops: CDR1 MNHNS, CDR2 SASEGT. Study observations and caveats: Compared with CD4+, CD8+ T cells on average had more expanded clones.

The specimen was CD4+ or CD8+ T cells sorted from blood, collected in a trial of the OX40 agonist ivuxolimab. The TCR sequence derives from an adult with an advanced solid tumor such as melanoma, head and neck, liver or kidney cancer. The gene calls are TRBV6-1 and TRBJ1-6; D unclear. The chain's CDR3 is CASSIGESPLHF. The CDR3 DNA follows: TGTGCCAGCAGTATCGGGGAGTCGCCCCTCCACTTT.